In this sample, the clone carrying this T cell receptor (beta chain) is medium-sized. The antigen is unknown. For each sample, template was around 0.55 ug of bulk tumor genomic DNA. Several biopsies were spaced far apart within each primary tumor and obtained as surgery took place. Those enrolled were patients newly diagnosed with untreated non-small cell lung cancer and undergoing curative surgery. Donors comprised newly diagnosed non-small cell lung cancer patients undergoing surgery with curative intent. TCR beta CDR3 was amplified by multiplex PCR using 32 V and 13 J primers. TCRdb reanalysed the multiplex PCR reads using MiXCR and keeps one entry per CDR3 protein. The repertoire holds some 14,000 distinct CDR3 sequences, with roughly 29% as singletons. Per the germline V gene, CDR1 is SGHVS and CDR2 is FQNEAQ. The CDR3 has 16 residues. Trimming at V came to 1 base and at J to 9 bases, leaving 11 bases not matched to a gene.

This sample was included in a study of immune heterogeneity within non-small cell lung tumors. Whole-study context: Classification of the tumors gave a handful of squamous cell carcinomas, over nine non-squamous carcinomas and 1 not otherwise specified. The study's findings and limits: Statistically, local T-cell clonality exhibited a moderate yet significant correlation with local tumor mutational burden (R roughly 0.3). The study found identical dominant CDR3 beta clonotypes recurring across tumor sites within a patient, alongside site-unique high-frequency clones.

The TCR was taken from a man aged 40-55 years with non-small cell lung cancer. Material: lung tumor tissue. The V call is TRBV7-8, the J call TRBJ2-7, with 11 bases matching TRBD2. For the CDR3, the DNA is TGTGCCAGCAGCTTAGAAGGGCTAGCGGGAGGTACGGTGCAGTACTTC. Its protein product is CASSLEGLAGGTVQYF. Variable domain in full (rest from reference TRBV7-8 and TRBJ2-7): GAGVSQSPRYKVAKRGQDVALRCDPISGHVSLFWYQQALGQGPEFLTYFQNEAQLDKSGLPSDRFFAERPEGSVSTLKIQRTQQEDSAVYLCASSLEGLAGGTVQYFGPGTRLTVT.